The present T cell receptor beta chain was sequenced within a study of blood T cell repertoires in COVID-19. The repertoire was sequenced with immunoSEQ multiplex PCR; TCRdb's copy has only in-frame clones and lacks some. The data contain approximately 160,000 clones, roughly 90% of them singletons. The CDR3 runs 15 residues. Germline V gene sequence: CDR1 SGHRS, CDR2 YFSETQ. The V end was cut by 4 bases, the J end by 2 bases, with 16 bases between. Sequencing was done on a sample of PBMCs or T cells enriched from blood (not recorded which). The V and J genes are TRBV5-1 and TRBJ2-7, with D possibly matching TRBD1 (5 bases). The receptor comes from a woman between 45 and 65 years old who had recovered from COVID-19. The CDR3 coding sequence is TGCGCCAGCAGCCCCACGACAGCATTAACCTACGAGCAGTACTTC. Translation: CASSPTTALTYEQYF.